This T cell receptor beta chain was obtained from a study of T cells after yellow fever vaccination. This clonotype was found a few times. V lost 10 bases and J lost 0, with 13 bases in between. Germline lookup yields CDR1 LNHDA and CDR2 SQIVND (reference sequence). This CDR3 has 13 residues. TCRdb recomputed calls from the 5' RACE reads with MiXCR, one row per CDR3 protein. The sample lists 65,000 to 90,000 distinct CDR3 sequences, about 7.7% occurring once. This specimen consisted of CD8+ T cells sorted from PBMCs, obtained on the day of the yellow fever booster vaccination. This chain joins TRBV19 and TRBJ2-7; D is possibly TRBD2 (5 bases). This sequence was found in a man younger than 45 who received the YFV17D yellow fever vaccine. The CDR3 DNA sequence: TGTGCCACCACCGGGGTAAGCTCCTACGAGCAGTACTTC. Its translation: CATTGVSSYEQYF.